The next 23 T cell receptor beta chains were all read from a single sample in a study of blood T cell repertoires in COVID-19. Data came from immunoSEQ multiplex PCR; TCRdb stores just in-frame clones and leaves some out. The data hold fewer than 300,000 clones, with around four fifths observed a single time. Material: peripheral blood. The origin of the receptors is an older woman with active or convalescent COVID-19.

This clone was seen more than once but under ten times. The J gene is TRBJ2-1, the V gene TRBV6-5; D may be TRBD2 (6 bases). CDR1 and CDR2 from the germline V gene are MNHEY and SVGAGI. The CDR3 has 15 amino acids. Deletions cut 6 bases from V and 4 bases from J, with 16 bases between. CDR3 in DNA: TGTGCCAGCAGCGCGACATTAGGGACTTACAATGAGCAGTTCTTC. It encodes CASSATLGTYNEQFF.

The sample holds a few counts of this clone. V and J are TRBV2 and TRBJ1-1; possible D gene TRBD1, 5 bases. The CDR3 has 14 amino acids. Germline CDR1 is SNHLY and CDR2 is FYNNEI. Trimming cost V 6 bases and J 4 bases, with 15 bases left between them. CDR3 coding DNA: TGTGCCAGCAGGGCTAACGGGGGGAGCACTGAAGCTTTCTTT. Its protein product is CASRANGGSTEAFF.

The V gene is TRBV7-9, the J gene TRBJ1-1; no reliable D call. The CDR3 is 14 residues long. Germline CDR1 is SEHNR and CDR2 is FQNEAQ (reference sequence). Trimming left V 1 base short and J 4 bases short, with 10 bases between. CDR3 protein: CASSLGVGSTEAFF. The CDR3 region has the DNA TGTGCCAGCAGCTTAGGAGTAGGGAGCACTGAAGCTTTCTTT.

The chain joins TRBV5-1 to TRBJ1-6; 8 nucleotides agree with TRBD1. CDR1 SGHRS and CDR2 YFSETQ come from the germline V gene. V lost 3 bases to trimming and J lost 10 bases; unmatched junction nucleotides: 12. CDR3 size: 16 residues. This CDR3 reads CASSSHDRGPRSPLHF. The DNA of the CDR3 is TGCGCCAGCAGCTCACACGACAGGGGCCCTAGGTCACCCCTCCACTTT.

As concerns this clone: The same CDR3 is also encoded by other DNA sequences in this sample. The chain couples TRBV18 to TRBJ2-7; D might be TRBD1 (6 bases). Trimming pared 2 bases from V and 4 bases from J, leaving 6 bases between. The CDR3 sequence is 12 residues long. Germline lookup yields CDR1 KGHSH and CDR2 LQKENI. The CDR3 loop reads CASSPRGYEQYF. In DNA form, the CDR3 reads TGTGCCAGCTCACCAAGGGGGTACGAGCAGTACTTC.

The genes are TRBV5-1 and TRBJ1-3, with D hard to call. CDR1 and CDR2 (germline): SGHRS, YFSETQ. There are 18 residues in the CDR3. V lost 2 bases to trimming and J lost 2 bases, with 20 bases between them. The CDR3 region has the DNA TGCGCCAGCAGCTTAAGCTTAGGAGTTGGTAAGGCTGGAAACACCATATATTTT. As protein: CASSLSLGVGKAGNTIYF.

CDR3 DNA sequence: TGTGCCAGCTCCACCAGGGTAGGCTCTGGGGCCAACGTCCTGACTTTC. Amino acid sequence: CASSTRVGSGANVLTF. The V gene is TRBV18, the J gene TRBJ2-6, with D possibly being TRBD1 (5 bases). Trimming removed 6 bases at V and 0 bases at J, with 12 bases between. The germline V gene encodes CDR1 KGHSH and CDR2 LQKENI. This CDR3 spans 16 amino acids.

This chain joins TRBV4-3 and TRBJ1-1; D is unclear. CDR3 length equals 14 residues. Germline V gene data show CDR1 as LGHNA and CDR2 as YSLEER. Trimming took 0 bases from V and 1 from J, leaving 6 bases between them. The CDR3 DNA sequence: TGCGCCAGCAGCCAAGAACGACAGAACACTGAAGCTTTCTTT. This translates into CASSQERQNTEAFF.

This chain joins TRBV5-5 and TRBJ2-6, with D tentatively TRBD1 (6 bases). This CDR3 has 16 residues. CDR1 and CDR2 from the germline V gene are SGHKS and YYEKEE (reference sequence). The V and J ends lost 7 bases and 0 bases respectively, with 14 bases between them. The CDR3 is CASSGQFLSGANVLTF. CDR3 nucleotides: TGTGCCAGCTCCGGACAGTTCCTCTCTGGGGCCAACGTCCTGACTTTC.

The V call is TRBV11-2, the J call TRBJ1-1, with 7 bases matching TRBD1. CDR3 length equals 17 residues. J gave up 5 bases and V 1 base, and 13 bases lay outside the gene matches. The V gene's germline CDR1 is SGHAT and CDR2 FQNNGV. CDR3 sequence (DNA): TGTGCCAGCAGCTTAGTGATTGGGACAAAGGGGGCTACTGAAGCTTTCTTT. This sequence encodes CASSLVIGTKGATEAFF.

The chain combines TRBV3-1 (or the pseudogene TRBV3-2) with TRBJ1-2, with a weak D call TRBD1 (6 bases). Trimming took off 2 bases at V and 4 bases at J, with 17 bases between the two ends. CDR1 is LGHDT and CDR2 is YNNKEL in the germline V gene (reference sequence). This CDR3 has 16 amino acids. For the CDR3, the DNA is TGTGCCAGCAGCCAAAGAACAACAGGGCAACGCTATGGCTACACCTTC. It encodes CASSQRTTGQRYGYTF.

This chain joins TRBV7-8 and TRBJ2-2; 7 nucleotides agree with TRBD1. Germline CDR1 reads SGHVS; CDR2 reads FQNEAQ. The CDR3 covers 15 residues. Germline trimming cut 1 base from V and 4 bases from J; bases unmatched to any gene: 3. The CDR3 loop reads CASSLVQGFTGELFF. The CDR3 DNA is TGTGCCAGCAGCTTAGTACAGGGGTTCACCGGGGAGCTGTTTTTT.

This chain connects TRBV6-5 to TRBJ2-1, with no clear D. Germline-derived CDR1 and CDR2 are MNHEY and SVGAGI. V lost 11 bases, J lost 4 bases, and 21 bases lay in between. The CDR3 contains 15 residues. The CDR3 reads CALTKRPALYNEQFF. CDR3 nucleotide sequence: TGTGCCCTTACTAAACGCCCGGCACTTTACAATGAGCAGTTCTTC.

The CDR3 sequence is CASSLAGLAGDTDTQYF. In DNA, the CDR3 is TGCGCCAGCAGCTTGGCCGGACTAGCGGGGGACACAGATACGCAGTATTTT. The genes are TRBV5-1 and TRBJ2-3, with 13 bases that match TRBD2. From germline, CDR1 is SGHRS and CDR2 YFSETQ. V shed 0 bases and J 2 bases; nucleotides not matched to a gene: 3. CDR3 length: 17 amino acids. The whole variable domain, filled in from reference TRBV5-1 and TRBJ2-3, reads KAGVTQTPRYLIKTRGQQVTLSCSPISGHRSVSWYQQTPGQGLQFLFEYFSETQRNKGNFPGRFSGRQFSNSRSEMNVSTLELGDSALYLCASSLAGLAGDTDTQYFGPGTRLTVL.

This sequence joins TRBV5-4 and TRBJ2-3; 10 bases are shared with TRBD2. CDR1 is SGHNT and CDR2 is YYREEE in the germline V gene (reference sequence). This CDR3 contains 15 residues. The junction had 4 bases not matched to a gene; V was cut back by 6 bases and J by 0 bases. CDR3 in DNA: TGTGCCAGCACCCGGACTAGCGGTAGCACAGATACGCAGTATTTT. Protein sequence: CASTRTSGSTDTQYF.

The chain carries TRBV29-1 and TRBJ1-5; the D is unclear. This CDR3 spans 12 amino acids. Germline lookup yields CDR1 SQVTM and CDR2 ANQGSEA. With 5 bases removed from V and 4 bases from J, the gap between germline ends came to 9 bases. The CDR3 protein is CSVREANQPQHF. The CDR3 DNA sequence: TGCAGCGTTCGGGAGGCAAATCAGCCCCAGCATTTT.

The genes are TRBV5-4 and TRBJ2-2; tentative D call: TRBD2 (6 bases). Germline values: CDR1 SGHNT, CDR2 YYREEE (reference sequence). The CDR3 has 14 amino acids. V lost 3 bases and J 5 bases, leaving 11 bases between the germline ends. The CDR3 region has the DNA TGTGCCAGCAGCTCCTGGGGGGAGACCGGGGAGCTGTTTTTT. Its translation is CASSSWGETGELFF.

The rearrangement links TRBV3-1 (or the pseudogene TRBV3-2) to TRBJ1-3; D possibly corresponds to TRBD1 (5 bases). The V gene lost 1 base and the J gene lost 4 bases, with 11 bases spanning the gap. This CDR3 region has 15 residues. CDR1 and CDR2 from the germline V gene are LGHDT and YNNKEL (reference sequence). CDR3 DNA: TGTGCCAGCAGCCAAGCTGGAAAGGGGGGAAACACCATATATTTT. This gives the protein CASSQAGKGGNTIYF.

The chain's CDR3 is CASSLVRGGAFF. CDR3 coding DNA: TGTGCCAGCAGCTTGGTACGGGGAGGAGCTTTCTTT. The rearrangement links TRBV5-6 to TRBJ1-1; D is unresolved. Looked up from germline, CDR1 is SGHDT and CDR2 is YYEEEE. Trimming pared 0 bases from V and 10 bases from J, leaving 10 bases between. The CDR3 consists of 12 residues.

The chain combines TRBV6-2 or TRBV6-3 with TRBJ1-6, with 7 nucleotides matching TRBD1. In germline, CDR1 is MNHEY, CDR2 SVGEGT. The CDR3 has 15 residues. Trimming took 2 bases from V and 11 from J; bases not matched to a gene: 9. The CDR3 loop reads CASSYRGQPSAPLHF. The CDR3 coding sequence is TGTGCCAGCAGTTACCGGGGACAGCCGAGCGCACCCCTCCACTTT.

This rearrangement joins TRBV11-2 to TRBJ1-4, with D perhaps matching TRBD1 (5 bases). The CDR3 has 14 amino acids. Germline V gene sequence: CDR1 SGHAT, CDR2 FQNNGV. Trimming took 1 base from V and 5 from J, leaving 8 bases between them. As DNA, the CDR3 is TGTGCCAGCAGCTTAGCCAGGGAAAATGAAAAACTGTTTTTT. Amino acids: CASSLARENEKLFF.

The chain has TRBV6-6 and TRBJ2-1; D perhaps matches TRBD2 (5 bases). Trimming left V 6 bases short and J 9 bases short, with 15 bases between. This CDR3 is built from 13 residues. Germline V lookup: CDR1 MNHNY, CDR2 SVGAGI (reference sequence). The CDR3 is CASRDEGYGEQFF. The CDR3, as DNA: TGTGCCAGCAGGGATGAGGGCTATGGTGAGCAGTTCTTC.

This rearrangement joins TRBV27 to TRBJ1-5; 7 nucleotides line up with TRBD1. Germline V gives CDR1 MNHEY, CDR2 SMNVEV (reference sequence). V was clipped by 6 bases and J by 2 bases; unmatched bases: 4. The CDR3 length is 14 residues. CDR3 DNA: TGTGCCAGCAGACCCACAGGGGGCAATCAGCCCCAGCATTTT. It codes for CASRPTGGNQPQHF.